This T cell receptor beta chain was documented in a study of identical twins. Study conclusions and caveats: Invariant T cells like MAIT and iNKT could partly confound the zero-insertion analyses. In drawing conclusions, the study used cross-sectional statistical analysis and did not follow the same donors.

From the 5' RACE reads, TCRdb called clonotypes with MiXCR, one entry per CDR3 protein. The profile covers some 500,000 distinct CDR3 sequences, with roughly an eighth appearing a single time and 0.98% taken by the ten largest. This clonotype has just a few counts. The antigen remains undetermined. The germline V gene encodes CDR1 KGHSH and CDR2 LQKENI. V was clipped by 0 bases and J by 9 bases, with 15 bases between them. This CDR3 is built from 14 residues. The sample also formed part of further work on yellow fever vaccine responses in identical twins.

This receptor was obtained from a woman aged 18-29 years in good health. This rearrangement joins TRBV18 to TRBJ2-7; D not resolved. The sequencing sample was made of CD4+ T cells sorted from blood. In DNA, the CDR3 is TGTGCCAGCTCACCACCCATTCCACTGGTGGGGCAGTACTTC. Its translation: CASSPPIPLVGQYF. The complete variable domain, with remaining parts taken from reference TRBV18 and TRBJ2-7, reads NAGVMQNPRHLVRRRGQEARLRCSPMKGHSHVYWYRQLPEEGLKFMVYLQKENIIDESGMPKERFSAEFPKEGPSILRIQQVVRGDSAAYFCASSPPIPLVGQYFGPGTRLTVT.